This entry lists 10 T cell receptor beta chains sequenced from one sample in a study of shared clonotypes between healthy human individuals. The naive CD8 population came from CD45RO-negative cells selected for CCR7, without terminally differentiated effector memory CD45RA+ cells. Assay used: immunoSEQ multiplex PCR; TCRdb lists only in-frame clones, some missing. The table includes around 600,000 clones, approximately 95% detected once. Sequenced: naive CD8+ T cells sorted from blood. The receptors were sampled from a woman in her 30s in good health.

V usage is TRBV7-9 and J usage is TRBJ1-2, with 10 bases that match TRBD1. There are 15 residues in the CDR3. V shed 6 bases, J shed 4 bases, and the junction held 8 bases outside the gene matches. Germline CDR1 and CDR2: SEHNR and FQNEAQ (reference sequence). The CDR3 region is CASSLGDRGFYGYTF. The CDR3 DNA sequence: TGTGCCAGCAGTCTGGGGGACAGGGGTTTCTATGGCTACACCTTC.

The rearrangement joins TRBV5-1 to TRBJ1-1; D not certain. CDR3 length: 15 residues. Trimming shortened V by 4 bases and J by 2 bases, and 15 bases separated the two germline ends. Germline CDR1 is SGHRS and CDR2 is YFSETQ. The CDR3 DNA is TGCGCCAGCAGCGCAATAGACCAGATAAACACTGAAGCTTTCTTT. It is translated as CASSAIDQINTEAFF.

The chain couples TRBV19 to TRBJ2-7; TRBD2 aligns across 8 bases. This CDR3 has 15 amino acids. The germline V gene has CDR1 LNHDA and CDR2 SQIVND (reference sequence). V shed 10 bases, J shed 3 bases, and the junction held 14 bases outside the gene matches. The CDR3 DNA reads as TGTGCCACCCACCCATCGAGCGGGGGACTCTACGAGCAGTACTTC. This encodes CATHPSSGGLYEQYF.

J is TRBJ2-2 and V is TRBV27; 9 bases are shared with TRBD1. Germline V gives CDR1 MNHEY, CDR2 SMNVEV (reference sequence). CDR3 length: 16 residues. The ends lost 5 bases at V and 6 bases at J; junction bases unmatched: 10. For the CDR3, the DNA is TGTGCCAGCAGTGCATCGGGACAGGGAATCGCCGGGGAGCTGTTTTTT. As protein: CASSASGQGIAGELFF.

This chain links TRBV28 with TRBJ2-3, with D uncertain. V was pared by 5 bases and J by 4 bases, with 7 bases between. The CDR3 is 12 amino acids. CDR1 and CDR2 (germline): MDHEN, SYDVKM. For the CDR3, the DNA is TGTGCCAGCAGTCAACTTTCAGATACGCAGTATTTT. Residues: CASSQLSDTQYF.

The CDR3 coding sequence is TGTGCCAGCAGTCGCGGACAGTCCGCTAACAATGAGCAGTTCTTC. Encoded protein: CASSRGQSANNEQFF. The chain recombines TRBV6-5 with TRBJ2-1, with TRBD1 as a possible D gene (6 bases). Germline V gene lookup returns CDR1 MNHEY and CDR2 SVGAGI. V lost 5 bases and J lost 5, with 16 bases in between. CDR3 size: 15 residues.

This chain joins TRBV19 and TRBJ2-5, with D possibly matching TRBD2 (6 bases). V shed 6 bases and J shed 4 bases, with 18 bases lying between them. CDR3 length: 15 residues. From germline, CDR1 is LNHDA and CDR2 SQIVND (reference sequence). The DNA for the CDR3 is TGTGCCAGTAGCCCCCTGTTAGCGGCCCGAGAGACCCAGTACTTC. This sequence encodes CASSPLLAARETQYF.

As concerns this clone: Other DNA sequences in this sample translate to the same CDR3. The chain links TRBV9 to TRBJ2-1, with D maybe TRBD2 (5 bases). Trimming took off 0 bases at V and 10 bases at J, with 5 bases between the two ends. CDR3 length: 11 amino acids. The germline V gene has CDR1 SGDLS and CDR2 YYNGEE. CDR3 bases: TGTGCCAGCAGCGTAGCGGGAGAGCAGTTCTTC. It encodes CASSVAGEQFF.

The chain has TRBV7-8 and TRBJ2-2; the match to TRBD2 covers 7 bases. J lost 7 bases, V lost 4 bases, and 12 bases had no gene match. CDR3 length: 16 residues. Germline CDR1 SGHVS, CDR2 FQNEAQ. The CDR3, as DNA: TGTGCCAGCAGCTCTTTCCGACTAGCATCAAGCGGGGAGCTGTTTTTT. This translates into CASSSFRLASSGELFF.

The CDR3 DNA reads TGCGCCAGCAGCCGAGCGGGAGAACCCGATGAGCAGTTCTTC. This codes for CASSRAGEPDEQFF. The rearrangement links TRBV5-1 to TRBJ2-1; 8 nucleotides line up with TRBD2. This CDR3 region has 14 residues. CDR1 is SGHRS and CDR2 is YFSETQ in the germline V gene. J was trimmed by 8 bases and V by 4 bases; bases with no gene match: 8.